This T cell receptor (beta chain) was sequenced for a study of OX40 agonist ivuxolimab in advanced cancers. Enrollment shut out patients with autoimmune disease history or systemic immunosuppression. Germline lookup yields CDR1 LNHNV and CDR2 YYDKDF (reference sequence). V shed 0 bases and J shed 1 base, with 10 bases lying between them. This CDR3 has 16 residues. The sample holds a few counts of this clone. The antigen remains unidentified. Findings and caveats of the study: Nonresponders, in some cases, also had low normalized T-cell clonal expansion. Individuals who were partial responders at 0.1-3.0 mg/kg had clonal expansion that ranked among the lowest.

Using immunoSEQ multiplex PCR, the repertoire was profiled, and TCRdb retains in-frame clones only, with some absent. The sample holds more than 35,000 clones; approximately 84% are singletons and the top ten take around 6.8%. This sequence was found in an adult with an advanced solid tumor such as melanoma, head and neck, liver or kidney cancer. This rearrangement joins TRBV15 to TRBJ2-4; tentative D call: TRBD1 (6 bases). Sequenced here: CD4+ or CD8+ T cells sorted from blood, sampled in a trial of the OX40 agonist ivuxolimab. CDR3 coding DNA: TGTGCCACCAGCAGAGATACAGGGTTGGCCAAAAACATTCAGTACTTC. It encodes CATSRDTGLAKNIQYF. The entire variable domain, with the rest obtained from reference TRBV15 and TRBJ2-4, is as follows: DAMVIQNPRYQVTQFGKPVTLSCSQTLNHNVMYWYQQKSSQAPKLLFHYYDKDFNNEADTPDNFQSRRPNTSFCFLDIRSPGLGDTAMYLCATSRDTGLAKNIQYFGAGTRLSVL.